The 26 T cell receptor beta chains listed next were all sequenced from one sample in a study of shared clonotypes between healthy human individuals. Repertoires were generated with immunoSEQ multiplex PCR, while TCRdb's copy carries only in-frame clones and drops some. The table records 550,000 to 800,000 clones, about 90% of them present only once. Input material: memory CD8+ T cells from PBMCs. Subset denoted: CD45RO+ cells pooled with CCR7-negative TemRA cells. These receptors originate from a man younger than 35 in good health. Some clones in this sample may be carry-over from other donors' samples.

The CDR3 here is CASSSFIRPSTDTQYF. The CDR3 nucleotides read TGTGCCAGCAGTTCTTTCATTAGGCCTAGCACAGATACGCAGTATTTT. The chain links TRBV27 to TRBJ2-3; no definite D call. The germline gives CDR1 MNHEY, CDR2 SMNVEV (reference sequence). V lost 4 bases, J lost 0 bases, and 14 bases lay in between. The CDR3 spans 16 residues.

The chain couples TRBV7-9 to TRBJ1-5, with TRBD1 matching over 12 bases. The germline V gene encodes CDR1 SEHNR and CDR2 FQNEAQ (reference sequence). CDR3 length: 14 residues. V shed 5 bases and J 5 bases; nucleotides not matched to a gene: 1. The CDR3 nucleotides read TGTGCCAGCAGCGGGGACAGGGGGCATCAGCCCCAGCATTTT. As protein: CASSGDRGHQPQHF.

The J gene is TRBJ1-1, the V gene TRBV10-3; 10 nucleotides agree with TRBD1. CDR1 is ENHRY, CDR2 SYGVKD, per germline. V shed 6 bases and J 3 bases; nucleotides not matched to a gene: 25. The CDR3 totals 21 residues. The CDR3 spells CAIRPFMSAVGGQGKHTEAFF. In DNA, the CDR3 is TGTGCCATCAGGCCTTTCATGTCCGCTGTCGGGGGACAGGGGAAACACACTGAAGCTTTCTTT.

The CDR3 DNA reads as TGTGCCAGCAGTCCCTACGGACAGGGTCTGAACGAGCAGTACTTC. It codes for CASSPYGQGLNEQYF. This rearrangement joins TRBV27 to TRBJ2-7; TRBD1 matches 8 bases. Unmatched junction bases numbered 11, after V lost 5 bases and J lost 5 bases. Germline V CDR1 and CDR2: MNHEY, SMNVEV (reference sequence). The CDR3 consists of 15 residues.

The genes are TRBV7-9 and TRBJ2-5; D remains ambiguous. The CDR3 totals 14 residues. Germline V gene lookup returns CDR1 SEHNR and CDR2 FQNEAQ (reference sequence). Trimming took 5 bases from V and 5 from J, leaving 15 bases between them. CDR3 DNA: TGTGCCAGCAGCCCCAAAAGGTCCCGGGAGACCCAGTACTTC. Translating gives CASSPKRSRETQYF.

The chain carries TRBV28 and TRBJ1-1; the D gene is possibly TRBD1 (5 bases). V dropped 7 bases and J dropped 11 bases, with 17 bases sitting between them. The length of the CDR3 is 12 residues. CDR1 is MDHEN and CDR2 is SYDVKM in the germline V gene. The CDR3 is CASTRRQGPAFF. Here the CDR3 DNA reads TGTGCCAGCACCCGACGGCAGGGACCGGCTTTCTTT.

This clone was counted a few times. The genes are TRBV19 and TRBJ1-5; 7 bases match TRBD1. CDR1 LNHDA and CDR2 SQIVND come from the germline V gene (reference sequence). This CDR3 comprises 14 residues. The junction had 6 bases not matched to a gene; V was cut back by 6 bases and J by 4 bases. The CDR3 nucleotides are TGTGCCAGTAGGGACAGGTTGTGGAATCAGCCCCAGCATTTT. This translates into CASRDRLWNQPQHF.

The chain is built from TRBV9 and TRBJ2-3; D remains ambiguous. Between the trimmed V and J ends, which lost 3 bases and 2 bases, there was a span of 4 bases. Germline V gene lookup returns CDR1 SGDLS and CDR2 YYNGEE. This CDR3 has 12 residues. CDR3 loop: CASSEFTDTQYF. CDR3 DNA sequence: TGTGCCAGCAGCGAATTCACAGATACGCAGTATTTT.

This clone occurred a few times. The chain has TRBV6-1 and TRBJ1-5, with D perhaps matching TRBD1 (6 bases). Germline assignment: CDR1 MNHNS and CDR2 SASEGT. Trimming removed 7 bases at V and 2 bases at J, with 15 bases between. The CDR3 loop spans 15 amino acids. This CDR3 reads CASTAGTMGNQPQHF. The CDR3 DNA follows: TGTGCCAGCACCGCCGGGACAATGGGCAATCAGCCCCAGCATTTT.

The chain links TRBV18 to TRBJ2-5, with TRBD1 identical over 7 bases. The J segment lost 2 bases and the V segment lost 3 bases, leaving 3 bases of the junction unmatched. CDR1 is KGHSH, CDR2 LQKENI, per germline. The CDR3 sequence is 14 residues long. CDR3 nucleotide sequence: TGTGCCAGCTCACCGTCGGACAGGCAAGAGACCCAGTACTTC. It is translated as CASSPSDRQETQYF.

Concerning this clone itself: The sample has other DNA sequences that encode this CDR3 too. V gene TRBV6-1 combines with J gene TRBJ2-1; D could derive from TRBD1 or TRBD2 (7 bases each). V lost 2 bases to trimming and J lost 3 bases, with 14 bases between them. Germline CDR1 is MNHNS and CDR2 is SASEGT. This CDR3 is 16 amino acids long. CDR3 DNA sequence: TGTGCCAGCAGTGAAAGGGGGCTAGCGGACTACAATGAGCAGTTCTTC. This sequence encodes CASSERGLADYNEQFF.

This clone was picked up a small number of times. The rearrangement links TRBV6-4 to TRBJ1-2, with TRBD1 matching over 7 bases. The CDR3 length is 14 residues. Germline CDR1 and CDR2: MRHNA and SNTAGT. V shed 2 bases, J shed 8 bases, and the junction held 8 bases outside the gene matches. This chain's CDR3 is CASSDGMTGKGYTF. As DNA, the CDR3 is TGTGCCAGCAGTGACGGTATGACAGGGAAGGGCTACACCTTC.

The chain has TRBV4-1 and TRBJ2-1; D is unresolved. Trimming shortened V by 0 bases and J by 0 bases, and 9 bases separated the two germline ends. This CDR3 has 16 residues. Germline loops: CDR1 MGHRA, CDR2 YSYEKL. Here the CDR3 DNA reads TGCGCCAGCAGCCAAGACTTGGATTTCTCCTACAATGAGCAGTTCTTC. It codes for CASSQDLDFSYNEQFF.

The J gene is TRBJ2-5, the V gene TRBV27, with no clear D. Per the germline V gene, CDR1 is MNHEY and CDR2 is SMNVEV (reference sequence). Trimming removed 6 bases at V and 4 bases at J, with 21 bases between. This CDR3 contains 16 residues. CDR3: CASSPAGSTLGETQYF. Here the CDR3 DNA reads TGTGCCAGCAGCCCCGCTGGCAGTACCCTTGGAGAGACCCAGTACTTC.

The chain is built from TRBV2 and TRBJ2-4; tentatively, D is TRBD1 or TRBD2 (5 bases each). V lost 6 bases to trimming and J lost 0 bases, with 15 bases between them. CDR1 SNHLY and CDR2 FYNNEI come from the germline V gene. The CDR3 is made up of 16 amino acids. CDR3 coding DNA: TGTGCCAGCAGCCCGGGACCGAAGCTAGCCAAAAACATTCAGTACTTC. Translation gives CASSPGPKLAKNIQYF.

This rearrangement joins TRBV28 to TRBJ2-5; TRBD2 matches 7 bases. The CDR3 has 11 residues. Looked up from germline, CDR1 is MDHEN and CDR2 is SYDVKM. V shed 9 bases and J 5 bases; nucleotides not matched to a gene: 3. The CDR3 DNA follows: TGTGCCAGTACTAGCGTTGAGACCCAGTACTTC. It yields the protein CASTSVETQYF.

This sequence joins TRBV4-2 and TRBJ2-7; D gene ambiguous. This CDR3 has 15 residues. Germline V gene data show CDR1 as LGHNA and CDR2 as YNFKEQ. Trimming took off 1 base at V and 2 bases at J, with 12 bases between the two ends. DNA of the CDR3: TGTGCCAGCAGCCAAGCAAAGGACGGAACCTACGAGCAGTACTTC. Its translation is CASSQAKDGTYEQYF.

The rearrangement links TRBV27 to TRBJ1-5; 9 positions agree with TRBD1. The CDR3 is made up of 16 amino acids. Germline loops: CDR1 MNHEY, CDR2 SMNVEV (reference sequence). V dropped 2 bases and J dropped 9; count of bases not matched to a gene: 11. CDR3 nucleotides: TGTGCCAGCAGTTTAGGGACAGGGATTCTTTTTTGGCCCCAGCATTTT. Its protein product is CASSLGTGILFWPQHF.

This chain joins TRBV10-3 and TRBJ2-1; 8 bases fit TRBD2. V was clipped by 2 bases and J by 10 bases; unmatched bases: 7. The CDR3 runs 14 residues. Germline V CDR1 and CDR2: ENHRY, SYGVKD. Here the CDR3 DNA reads TGTGCCATCAGTGAGATCGTTCAGCGGGGGGAGCAGTTCTTC. It yields the protein CAISEIVQRGEQFF.

This chain's CDR3 is CSVEDASTYEQYF. The CDR3 region has the DNA TGCAGCGTTGAAGATGCGTCGACATACGAGCAGTACTTC. The V and J genes are TRBV29-1 and TRBJ2-5; D not resolved. The tail of the sequence fits TRBJ2-7 better, so the J call may be wrong. Germline loops: CDR1 SQVTM, CDR2 ANQGSEA. The CDR3 has 13 residues.

In regard to this clone: Other DNA sequences in this specimen translate into the identical CDR3. V is TRBV7-9 and J is TRBJ2-7; D is ambiguous. The V end lost 5 bases, the J end lost 3 bases, and 5 bases lay between the germline ends. CDR1 and CDR2 from the germline V gene are SEHNR and FQNEAQ (reference sequence). The length of the CDR3 is 11 residues. CDR3: CASSPHYEQYF. The CDR3 DNA reads as TGTGCCAGCAGCCCACACTACGAGCAGTACTTC.

This clone has only a few counts. V gene TRBV6-4 combines with J gene TRBJ2-5; D might be TRBD2 (6 bases). The DNA end favors TRBJ2-7, so the J call may be wrong. There are 15 residues in the CDR3. The germline V gene has CDR1 MRHNA and CDR2 SNTAGT. In nucleotides, the CDR3 is TGTGCCAGCAGTGAATCCGTCGGGAGCTCCTACGAGCAGTACTTC. Amino acid sequence: CASSESVGSSYEQYF.

The chain is built from TRBV2 and TRBJ2-5, with 7 bases identical to TRBD2. The CDR3 consists of 15 residues. Germline V gene sequence: CDR1 SNHLY, CDR2 FYNNEI. The trim removed 2 bases at V and 5 bases at J, leaving 8 bases unmatched. In DNA, the CDR3 is TGTGCCAGCAGTGAATTTGGCGGGAGAGGGGAGACCCAGTACTTC. This translates into CASSEFGGRGETQYF.

The sample holds a few counts of this clone. This likely traces to a read error, being one base from a far larger clone. This sample includes further DNA sequences coding for the same CDR3. The CDR3 sequence is CASSYSPGGETQYF. As DNA, the CDR3 is TGTGCCAGCAGTTACTCGCCAGGGGGAGAGACCCAGTACTTC. This chain uses TRBV6-5 with TRBJ2-5, with 7 bases matching TRBD1. The trim removed 0 bases at V and 4 bases at J, leaving 2 bases unmatched. CDR1 MNHEY and CDR2 SVGAGI come from the germline V gene. The CDR3 runs 14 residues.

The rearrangement links TRBV11-2 to TRBJ2-1, with TRBD2 matching over 7 bases. V shed 8 bases and J 9 bases; nucleotides not matched to a gene: 7. The CDR3 spans 12 residues. Germline-derived CDR1 and CDR2 are SGHAT and FQNNGV. The CDR3: CASCAGEVEQFF. CDR3 DNA: TGTGCCAGCTGCGCGGGAGAGGTTGAGCAGTTCTTC.

This clone was detected only a few times. V usage is TRBV27 and J usage is TRBJ1-1; maybe TRBD1 (5 bases). Germline V lookup: CDR1 MNHEY, CDR2 SMNVEV (reference sequence). The germline V and J ends were trimmed by 5 bases and 1 base, with 14 bases remaining between them. This CDR3 comprises 15 residues. The CDR3 protein is CASSPQGTGNTEAFF. In DNA, the CDR3 is TGTGCCAGCAGTCCTCAAGGGACGGGGAACACTGAAGCTTTCTTT.